The 5 T cell receptor beta chains below were found in one sample sequenced in a study of T-cell memory formation after mild COVID-19. TCRdb reprocessed the 5' RACE reads with MiXCR, giving one entry per CDR3 protein. The table has more than 450,000 distinct CDR3 sequences, approximately 19% seen once. Sample: PBMCs or a T cell subset sorted from them (not recorded which). All receptors derive from an adult woman who had mild COVID-19 (a few samples of this study predate the infection). Cell type and time point are not known.

The chain carries TRBV14 and TRBJ2-5; tentatively, D is TRBD1 or TRBD2 (5 bases each). V was cut by 0 bases and J by 4 bases, with 6 bases left in between. CDR3 length equals 13 residues. In germline, CDR1 is SGHDN, CDR2 FVKESK. CDR3 protein: CASSQEGVETQYF. CDR3 DNA: TGTGCCAGCAGCCAAGAGGGGGTAGAGACCCAGTACTTC.

CDR3 in DNA: TGTGCCAGCAGCGATCCTGGGATAGCGGGAGGGCCTGGTTACAATGAGCAGTTCTTC. Translated, it gives CASSDPGIAGGPGYNEQFF. The rearrangement uses TRBV12-3 or TRBV12-4 and TRBJ2-1; 11 nucleotides agree with TRBD2. J gave up 4 bases and V 6 bases, and 17 bases lay outside the gene matches. There are 19 residues in the CDR3.

This clonotype was observed a few times. The gene calls are TRBV7-2 and TRBJ1-1; D uncertain. Trimming left V 5 bases short and J 0 bases short, with 10 bases between. From germline, CDR1 is SGHTA and CDR2 FQGNSA. This CDR3 has 14 amino acids. The CDR3 loop reads CASSRKLLNTEAFF. As DNA, the CDR3 is TGTGCCAGCAGCCGGAAGTTATTGAACACTGAAGCTTTCTTT.

This clonotype was recorded at least ten times. J is TRBJ2-3 and V is TRBV7-2; D gene unclear. The CDR3 spans 13 residues. Germline CDR1 and CDR2: SGHTA and FQGNSA. V was trimmed by 5 bases and J by 1 base, leaving 7 bases between them. DNA for the CDR3: TGTGCCAGCAGCCCCCAAGGCACAGATACGCAGTATTTT. It encodes CASSPQGTDTQYF. Full variable domain (rest looked up from reference TRBV7-2 and TRBJ2-3): GAGVSQSPSNKVTEKGKDVELRCDPISGHTALYWYRQSLGQGLEFLIYFQGNSAPDKSGLPSDRFSAERTGGSVSTLTIQRTQQEDSAVYLCASSPQGTDTQYFGPGTRLTVL.

This chain links TRBV6-5 with TRBJ2-1, with a weak D call TRBD2 (6 bases). Trimming pared 2 bases from V and 2 bases from J, leaving 13 bases between. The CDR3 sequence is 16 residues long. Looked up from germline, CDR1 is MNHEY and CDR2 is SVGAGI. In DNA form, the CDR3 reads TGTGCCAGCAGTTACGCCGGAGGGGCTACCTACAATGAGCAGTTCTTC. Protein product: CASSYAGGATYNEQFF.